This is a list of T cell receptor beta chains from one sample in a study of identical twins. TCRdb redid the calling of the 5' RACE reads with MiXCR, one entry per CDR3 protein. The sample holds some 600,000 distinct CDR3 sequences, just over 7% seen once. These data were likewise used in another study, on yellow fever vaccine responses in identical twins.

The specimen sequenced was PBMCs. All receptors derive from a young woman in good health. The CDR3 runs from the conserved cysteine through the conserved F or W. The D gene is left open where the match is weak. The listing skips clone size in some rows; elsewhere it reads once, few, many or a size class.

CASSPDMTYEQYF | TGCGCCAGCAGCCCGGACATGACCTACGAGCAGTACTTC | TRBJ2-7 | . | . | TRBV5-1
CASSADRVNSNQPQHF | TGTGCCAGCAGTGCGGACAGGGTTAATAGCAATCAGCCCCAGCATTTT | TRBJ1-5 | TRBD1 | many | TRBV2
CASTLAGVAYNEQFF | TGTGCCAGCACCCTCGCAGGGGTGGCGTACAATGAGCAGTTCTTC | TRBJ2-1 | . | many | TRBV6-1
CASSSWREKLFF | TGTGCCAGCAGTTCTTGGAGGGAAAAACTGTTTTTT | TRBJ1-4 | . | few | TRBV28
CASRWAETDTQYF | TGTGCCAGCAGATGGGCAGAGACAGATACGCAGTATTTT | TRBJ2-3 | . | few | TRBV3-1
CASSSGVGGATQYF | TGTGCCAGCAGTTCCGGGGTCGGGGGGGCTACGCAGTATTTT | TRBJ2-3 | TRBD2 | . | TRBV12-3/TRBV12-4
CASSPQGVYTEAFF | TGTGCCAGCAGCCCCCAGGGGGTATACACTGAAGCTTTCTTT | TRBJ1-1 | TRBD1 | few | TRBV6-1
CASSSPSGQATDTQYF | TGTGCCAGCAGCTCGCCCTCCGGACAGGCCACAGATACGCAGTATTTT | TRBJ2-3 | TRBD1 | . | TRBV7-3
CASSSTGRLPLSGNTIYF | TGCGCCAGCAGCTCAACCGGGCGCCTCCCTCTCTCTGGAAACACCATATATTTT | TRBJ1-3 | . | few | TRBV5-1
CASSLSGGKETQYF | TGTGCCAGCAGCCTAAGCGGGGGGAAAGAGACCCAGTACTTC | TRBJ2-5 | TRBD2 | many | TRBV9
CASSVGRMGGDEQFF | TGTGCCAGCAGCGTAGGTCGAATGGGTGGCGATGAGCAGTTCTTC | TRBJ2-1 | . | many | TRBV9
CASSLAPGGSNQPQHF | TGTGCCAGCAGCTTAGCCCCAGGTGGTAGCAATCAGCCCCAGCATTTT | TRBJ1-5 | . | few | TRBV7-9
CAIRPGLAGGSSYNEQFF | TGTGCCATCAGGCCGGGACTAGCGGGAGGGAGCTCCTACAATGAGCAGTTCTTC | TRBJ2-1 | TRBD2 | many | TRBV10-3
CASRDTNQPQHF | TGTGCCAGCAGGGACACCAATCAGCCCCAGCATTTT | TRBJ1-5 | . | . | TRBV25-1
CSVEDRAYGYTF | TGCAGCGTTGAGGACAGAGCCTATGGCTACACCTTC | TRBJ1-2 | . | few | TRBV29-1
CATSRGRGYYGYTF | TGTGCCACCAGCAGAGGGAGGGGATACTATGGCTACACCTTC | TRBJ1-2 | . | few | TRBV15
CASAEGGGGGYTF | TGTGCCAGCGCCGAAGGGGGTGGCGGTGGCTACACCTTC | TRBJ1-2 | . | few | TRBV6-6
CSASRLAGGPRGRTDTQYF | TGCAGTGCTAGTCGGCTAGCGGGAGGGCCTAGGGGTAGAACAGATACGCAGTATTTT | TRBJ2-3 | TRBD2 | few | TRBV20-1
CASTNYLGGELFF | TGTGCCAGCACCAACTACCTAGGGGGGGAGCTGTTTTTT | TRBJ2-2 | . | . | TRBV12-3/TRBV12-4
CSAIPRGNTEAFF | TGCAGTGCGATCCCCCGGGGGAACACTGAAGCTTTCTTT | TRBJ1-1 | . | few | TRBV20-1
CATSEPRGTGELFF | TGTGCCACCAGTGAACCCAGGGGTACCGGGGAGCTGTTTTTT | TRBJ2-2 | . | . | TRBV24-1
CASSFGGKRSYNEQFF | TGTGCCAGCAGTTTTGGCGGCAAGCGCTCCTACAATGAGCAGTTCTTC | TRBJ2-1 | . | many | TRBV12-3/TRBV12-4
CASSLVETGTNTGELFF | TGTGCCAGCAGCTTAGTAGAAACAGGGACGAACACCGGGGAGCTGTTTTTT | TRBJ2-2 | . | few | TRBV7-9
CASSELGTSENEQFF | TGTGCCAGCAGTGAATTAGGGACTAGCGAGAATGAGCAGTTCTTC | TRBJ2-1 | TRBD2 | . | TRBV25-1
CASSVVAGPYNEQFF | TGTGCCAGCAGCGTAGTGGCGGGGCCGTACAATGAGCAGTTCTTC | TRBJ2-1 | . | few | TRBV9
CASSETGDYGYTF | TGTGCCAGCAGCGAAACAGGGGACTATGGCTACACCTTC | TRBJ1-2 | TRBD1 | many | TRBV12-3/TRBV12-4
CASSLSGGTSLTQYF | TGTGCCAGCAGTCTTAGCGGGGGGACCTCCCTTACGCAGTATTTT | TRBJ2-3 | TRBD2 | few | TRBV28
CASSVLASSYNEQFF | TGTGCCAGCAGTGTACTAGCGAGCTCCTACAATGAGCAGTTCTTC | TRBJ2-1 | TRBD2 | . | TRBV2
CASSLRGEANVLTF | TGTGCCAGCAGCTTAAGGGGCGAAGCCAACGTCCTGACTTTC | TRBJ2-6 | . | . | TRBV7-2
CASSPWGLAGGEDTQYF | TGTGCCAGCAGTCCCTGGGGACTAGCGGGGGGGGAAGATACGCAGTATTTT | TRBJ2-3 | TRBD2 | few | TRBV6-1
CASRPPGTAFNQPQHF | TGTGCCAGCAGGCCCCCCGGGACGGCGTTCAATCAGCCCCAGCATTTT | TRBJ1-5 | . | many | TRBV12-3/TRBV12-4
CASEDRGPNTGELFF | TGCGCCAGCGAGGACAGGGGGCCGAACACCGGGGAGCTGTTTTTT | TRBJ2-2 | TRBD1 | . | TRBV5-1
CSAREGGYNEQFF | TGCAGTGCTAGAGAGGGTGGCTACAATGAGCAGTTCTTC | TRBJ2-1 | . | . | TRBV20-1
CASSPVSWTGVTEAFF | TGTGCCAGCAGCCCCGTCTCGTGGACAGGGGTCACTGAAGCTTTCTTT | TRBJ1-1 | TRBD1 | few | TRBV7-9
CASSLEGLALAYEQYF | TGTGCCAGCAGTTTAGAAGGGCTAGCGTTGGCCTACGAGCAGTACTTC | TRBJ2-7 | . | . | TRBV12-3/TRBV12-4
CASSWTGTGANVLTF | TGTGCCAGCAGCTGGACAGGGACAGGGGCCAACGTCCTGACTTTC | TRBJ2-6 | TRBD1 | . | TRBV5-8
CASSLRRRNNEQFF | TGTGCCAGCAGTTTGAGACGGAGAAACAATGAGCAGTTCTTC | TRBJ2-1 | . | . | TRBV12-3/TRBV12-4
CASSQGSGGNYYNEQFF | TGTGCCAGCAGCCAAGGGTCTGGGGGAAACTACTACAATGAGCAGTTCTTC | TRBJ2-1 | . | few | TRBV14
CASSHWANTGELFF | TGTGCCAGCAGCCACTGGGCGAACACCGGGGAGCTGTTTTTT | TRBJ2-2 | . | few | TRBV7-9
CASSQEWGGGTDTQYF | TGTGCCAGCAGCCAAGAGTGGGGAGGCGGCACAGATACGCAGTATTTT | TRBJ2-3 | . | . | TRBV4-2
CASSFRLFVGELFF | TGTGCCAGCAGTTTCAGACTTTTTGTCGGGGAGCTGTTTTTT | TRBJ2-2 | . | . | TRBV6-5
CASSLGSGGAVEQFF | TGTGCCAGCAGCTTAGGTAGCGGGGGGGCCGTTGAGCAGTTCTTC | TRBJ2-1 | TRBD2 | . | TRBV7-8
CSTSGSSDGELFF | TGCAGCACTAGCGGGAGTAGCGACGGGGAGCTGTTTTTT | TRBJ2-2 | TRBD2 | many | TRBV29-1
CASSLSPGNEQFF | TGTGCCAGCAGTTTAAGTCCTGGGAATGAGCAGTTCTTC | TRBJ2-1 | . | . | TRBV27
CASSLGTSGVLYEQYF | TGCGCCAGCAGCTTGGGGACTAGCGGGGTTCTCTACGAGCAGTACTTC | TRBJ2-7 | TRBD2 | . | TRBV5-1
CASSKTGVNSPLHF | TGTGCCAGCAGTAAGACAGGGGTTAATTCACCCCTCCACTTT | TRBJ1-6 | TRBD1 | few | TRBV28
CASSLVFYNSPLHF | TGTGCCAGCAGCTTAGTTTTTTATAATTCACCCCTCCACTTT | TRBJ1-6 | . | . | TRBV7-9
CASSAAGGNTGELFF | TGCGCCAGCAGCGCGGCAGGGGGAAACACCGGGGAGCTGTTTTTT | TRBJ2-2 | TRBD1 | . | TRBV5-1
CSARVGSGYEQYF | TGCAGTGCTAGAGTGGGTAGCGGCTACGAGCAGTACTTC | TRBJ2-7 | . | few | TRBV20-1
CASSQLAGGHTGELFF | TGTGCCAGCAGCCAACTAGCGGGGGGCCACACCGGGGAGCTGTTTTTT | TRBJ2-2 | TRBD2 | . | TRBV3-1
CASSLAGWGTEAFF | TGCGCCAGCAGCTTGGCGGGTTGGGGCACTGAAGCTTTCTTT | TRBJ1-1 | . | many | TRBV5-1
CASRGQGMDTQYF | TGCGCCAGCAGAGGACAGGGAATGGATACGCAGTATTTT | TRBJ2-3 | TRBD1 | . | TRBV10-1
CAPLAAESNTGELFF | TGTGCCCCTCTAGCGGCGGAATCGAACACCGGGGAGCTGTTTTTT | TRBJ2-2 | TRBD2 | many | TRBV19
CASRPGGYWSGELFF | TGTGCCAGCAGACCGGGAGGGTACTGGAGCGGGGAGCTGTTTTTT | TRBJ2-2 | TRBD2 | . | TRBV12-3/TRBV12-4
CSSSLEGGRNQPQHF | TGTTCCAGCAGCTTAGAGGGGGGTCGTAATCAGCCCCAGCATTTT | TRBJ1-5 | . | . | TRBV7-9
CASSVGQMNTEAFF | TGTGCCAGCAGCGTGGGACAGATGAACACTGAAGCTTTCTTT | TRBJ1-1 | TRBD1 | few | TRBV9
CATSDSGSGRGRDEQFF | TGTGCCACCAGTGATTCGGGAAGCGGGAGAGGTCGCGATGAGCAGTTCTTC | TRBJ2-1 | TRBD2 | many | TRBV24-1
CASSLVLIGSTSTDTQYF | TGTGCCAGCAGCTTAGTGTTGATCGGGAGTACTAGCACAGATACGCAGTATTTT | TRBJ2-3 | . | . | TRBV11-2
CASSQGTSGAIGEQFF | TGTGCCAGCAGCCAAGGCACTAGCGGGGCCATAGGTGAGCAGTTCTTC | TRBJ2-1 | TRBD2 | many | TRBV4-2